In this sample, the clone carrying this T cell receptor (beta chain) turned up a few times. The data belong to a study of early T cells in non-severe SARS-CoV-2 infection. Researchers tagged individual cDNA molecules with unique molecular identifiers. From the 5' RACE reads, TCRdb called clonotypes with MiXCR, one entry per CDR3 protein. The sample contains about 26,000 distinct CDR3 sequences, about 4.2% of which appear only once. CDR3 length: 14 residues. The V and J ends lost 1 base and 10 bases respectively, with 11 bases between them. The J gene is TRBJ1-6, the V gene TRBV12-3 or TRBV12-4; D unclear. The source is an adult who was a healthcare worker with PCR-confirmed SARS-CoV-2 infection or an uninfected control (not recorded which). Sequencing was done on a sample of whole blood. The CDR3 spells CASSLGTRRSPLHF. The CDR3 region has the DNA TGTGCCAGCAGTTTAGGAACTCGGAGGTCACCCCTCCACTTT.